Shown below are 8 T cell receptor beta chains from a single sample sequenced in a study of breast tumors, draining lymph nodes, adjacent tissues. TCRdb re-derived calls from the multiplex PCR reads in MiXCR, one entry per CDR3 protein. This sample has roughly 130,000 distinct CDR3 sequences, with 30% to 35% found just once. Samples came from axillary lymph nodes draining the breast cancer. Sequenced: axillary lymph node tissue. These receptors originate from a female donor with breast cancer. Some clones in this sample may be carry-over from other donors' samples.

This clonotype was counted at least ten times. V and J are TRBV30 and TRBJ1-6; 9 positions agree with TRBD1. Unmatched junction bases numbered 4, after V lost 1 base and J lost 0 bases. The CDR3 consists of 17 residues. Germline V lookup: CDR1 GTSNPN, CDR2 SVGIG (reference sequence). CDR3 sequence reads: CAWSGQGGSSYNSPLHF. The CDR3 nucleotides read TGTGCCTGGAGTGGACAGGGGGGAAGCTCCTATAATTCACCCCTCCACTTT.

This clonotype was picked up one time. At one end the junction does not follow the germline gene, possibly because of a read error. The CDR3 loop reads CSARESSRGSYKQYF. The CDR3 DNA follows: TGCAGTGCTAGAGAAAGCAGTCGCGGATCCTACAAGCAGTACTTC. The V call is TRBV20-1, the J call TRBJ2-7; no clear D. The V gene's germline CDR1 is DFQATT and CDR2 SNEGSKA (reference sequence). The CDR3 is 15 amino acids.

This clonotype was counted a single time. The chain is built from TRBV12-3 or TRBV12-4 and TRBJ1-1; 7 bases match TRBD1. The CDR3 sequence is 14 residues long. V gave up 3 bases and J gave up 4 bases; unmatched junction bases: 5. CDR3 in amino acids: CASSFTGASTEAFF. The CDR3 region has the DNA TGTGCCAGCAGTTTCACAGGGGCCTCCACTGAAGCTTTCTTT.

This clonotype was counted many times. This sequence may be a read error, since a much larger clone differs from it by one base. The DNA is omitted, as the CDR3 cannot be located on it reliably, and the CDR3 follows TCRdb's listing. The CDR3 is CASSSSPGVGYGSTF. The V call is TRBV9, the J call TRBJ1-2; TRBD1, as called in the table, went unchecked against the DNA. Germline V gene lookup returns CDR1 SGDLS and CDR2 YYNGEE. The CDR3 length is 15 residues, termini included.

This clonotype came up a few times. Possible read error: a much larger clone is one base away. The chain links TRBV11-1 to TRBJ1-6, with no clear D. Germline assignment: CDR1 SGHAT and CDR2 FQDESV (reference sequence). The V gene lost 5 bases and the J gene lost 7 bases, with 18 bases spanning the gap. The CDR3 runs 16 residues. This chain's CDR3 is CASSPRPPAQNSPLHF. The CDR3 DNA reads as TGTGCCAGCAGCCCCCGCCCCCCGGCACAGAATTCACCCCTCCACTTT.

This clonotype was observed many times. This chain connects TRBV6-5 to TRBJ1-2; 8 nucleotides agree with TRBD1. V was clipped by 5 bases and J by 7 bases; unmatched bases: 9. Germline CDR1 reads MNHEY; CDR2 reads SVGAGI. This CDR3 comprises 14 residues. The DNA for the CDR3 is TGTGCCAGCAGTCACGCCCAGGACAGGGTTGGCTACACCTTC. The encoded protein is CASSHAQDRVGYTF.

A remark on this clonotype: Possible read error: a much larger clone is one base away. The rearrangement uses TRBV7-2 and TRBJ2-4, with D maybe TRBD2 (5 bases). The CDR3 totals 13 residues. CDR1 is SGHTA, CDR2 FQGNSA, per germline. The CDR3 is CAGSLALTAFQYF. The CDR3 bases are TGTGCCGGCAGCTTAGCGCTAACGGCATTTCAGTACTTC. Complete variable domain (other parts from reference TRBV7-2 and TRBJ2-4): GAGVSQSPSNKVTEKGKDVELRCDPISGHTALYWYRQSLGQGLEFLIYFQGNSAPDKSGLPSDRFSAERTGGSVSTLTIQRTQQEDSAVYLCAGSLALTAFQYFGAGTRLSVL.

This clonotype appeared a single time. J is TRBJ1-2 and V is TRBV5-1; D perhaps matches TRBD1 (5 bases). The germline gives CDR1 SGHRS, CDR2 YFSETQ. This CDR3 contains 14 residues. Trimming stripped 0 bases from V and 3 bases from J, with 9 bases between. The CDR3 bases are TGCGCCAGCAGCTTGGGGACAAGCTACTATGGCTACACCTTC. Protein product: CASSLGTSYYGYTF.